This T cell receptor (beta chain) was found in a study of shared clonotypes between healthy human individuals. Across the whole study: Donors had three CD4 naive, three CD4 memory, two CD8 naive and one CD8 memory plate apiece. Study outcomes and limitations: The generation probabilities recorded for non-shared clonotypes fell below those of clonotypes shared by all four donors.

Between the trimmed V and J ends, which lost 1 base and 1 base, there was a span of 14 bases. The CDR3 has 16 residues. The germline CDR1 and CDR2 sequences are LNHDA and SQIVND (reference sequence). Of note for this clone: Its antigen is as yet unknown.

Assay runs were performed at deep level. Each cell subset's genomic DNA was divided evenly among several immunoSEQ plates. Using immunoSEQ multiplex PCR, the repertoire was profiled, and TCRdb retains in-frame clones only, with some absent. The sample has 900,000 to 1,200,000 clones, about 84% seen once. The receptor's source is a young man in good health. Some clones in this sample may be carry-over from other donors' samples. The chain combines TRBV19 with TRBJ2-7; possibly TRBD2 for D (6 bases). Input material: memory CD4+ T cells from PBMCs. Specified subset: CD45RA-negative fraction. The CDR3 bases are TGTGCCAGTAGTATAGGGTCGGGACTGGCATCCTACGAGCAGTACTTC. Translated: CASSIGSGLASYEQYF.